The next 21 T cell receptor beta chains were all read from a single sample in a study of breast tumors, draining lymph nodes, adjacent tissues. Axillary draining lymph nodes of breast cancer patients supplied the node samples. TCRdb re-called the multiplex PCR reads with MiXCR, one entry per CDR3 protein. The data show 250,000 or so distinct CDR3 sequences, about 33% seen once. Specimen: axillary lymph node tissue. These receptor sequences come from a female donor with breast cancer. Some clones in this sample may be carry-over from other donors' samples.

This clonotype was seen repeatedly, ten times or more. The chain is built from TRBV7-8 and TRBJ2-3; no definite D call. The CDR3 covers 15 residues. Germline V gene data show CDR1 as SGHVS and CDR2 as FQNEAQ. Trimming took off 2 bases at V and 2 bases at J, with 11 bases between the two ends. In DNA, the CDR3 is TGTGCCAGCAGCTTAATTAGGTCTTTCACAGATACGCAGTATTTT. Protein product: CASSLIRSFTDTQYF.

This clonotype has at least ten counts. V gene TRBV19 combines with J gene TRBJ2-3; D uncertain. Germline V gene data show CDR1 as LNHDA and CDR2 as SQIVND (reference sequence). The CDR3 totals 15 residues. The ends were cut back, 1 base at V and 1 base at J, with 9 bases in the middle. CDR3 in DNA: TGTGCCAGTAGTATAGGTGTTAGGGGCACAGATACGCAGTATTTT. The encoded protein is CASSIGVRGTDTQYF.

This clonotype came up many times. V usage is TRBV11-3 and J usage is TRBJ1-2; 8 nucleotides align to TRBD1. This CDR3 is 15 amino acids long. Losses at the gene ends were 5 bases for V and 4 bases for J; bases not matched to a gene: 9. Germline V lookup: CDR1 SGHNT, CDR2 YENEEA. For the CDR3, the DNA is TGTGCCAGCAGCCCTCACAGGGGGGCTGGCTATGGCTACACCTTC. Translation gives CASSPHRGAGYGYTF.

The J gene is TRBJ2-3, the V gene TRBV24-1; TRBD2 agrees at 13 bases. Trimming at V came to 6 bases and at J to 11 bases, leaving 13 bases not matched to a gene. The CDR3 totals 16 residues. Germline CDR1 is KGHDR and CDR2 is SFDVKD. This CDR3 reads CATSLRTSGSNNEQYF. The CDR3 DNA is TGTGCCACCAGTCTAAGGACTAGCGGGAGTAATAATGAGCAGTATTTT.

This clonotype has ten or more counts. This sequence joins TRBV24-1 and TRBJ2-7, with D unresolved. Germline V gene data show CDR1 as KGHDR and CDR2 as SFDVKD. V shed 3 bases and J shed 0 bases, with 11 bases lying between them. The CDR3 consists of 15 residues. CDR3 sequence (DNA): TGTGCCACCAGTGATGCTAAATCCTCCTCCTACGAGCAGTACTTC. It codes for CATSDAKSSSYEQYF.

The chain uses TRBV10-3 and TRBJ2-4, with 7 bases that match TRBD2. The CDR3 sequence is 14 residues long. V shed 0 bases and J 5 bases; nucleotides not matched to a gene: 1. Germline CDR1 ENHRY, CDR2 SYGVKD. CDR3: CAISESAGENIQYF. The DNA for the CDR3 is TGTGCCATCAGTGAGTCTGCGGGGGAAAACATTCAGTACTTC.

This clonotype came up many times. The rearrangement uses TRBV19 and TRBJ1-2, with 7 bases fitting TRBD1. After removal of 6 bases from V and 6 bases from J, the junction contained 7 bases not matched to a gene. Germline lookup yields CDR1 LNHDA and CDR2 SQIVND (reference sequence). The CDR3 loop spans 13 amino acids. CDR3 residues: CASRPGQTNGYTF. In nucleotides, the CDR3 is TGTGCCAGTAGGCCGGGACAGACTAATGGCTACACCTTC.

This clonotype has more than one count but fewer than ten. This rearrangement joins TRBV18 to TRBJ2-2; TRBD2 agrees at 12 bases. J lost 3 bases, V lost 2 bases, and 7 bases had no gene match. CDR1 is KGHSH and CDR2 is LQKENI in the germline V gene. The CDR3 loop spans 18 amino acids. CDR3 in amino acids: CASSPRPPSGRDTGELFF. As DNA, the CDR3 is TGTGCCAGCTCACCAAGGCCTCCTAGCGGGAGGGACACCGGGGAGCTGTTTTTT.

With regard to this clonotype: A read error may account for a junction end that differs from germline. The rearrangement joins TRBV6-6 to TRBJ2-1; TRBD2 aligns across 10 bases. From germline, CDR1 is MNHNY and CDR2 SVGAGI (reference sequence). The CDR3 loop spans 16 amino acids. The CDR3 DNA reads as TGTGCCAGCAGTTATTCACTAGCGGGGCCCTACAATGAGCAGCTCTTC. This translates into CASSYSLAGPYNEQLF.

This clonotype was counted many times. The rearrangement uses TRBV20-1 and TRBJ1-4, with TRBD1 matching 8 bases. From germline, CDR1 is DFQATT and CDR2 SNEGSKA (reference sequence). The ends lost 3 bases at V and 6 bases at J; junction bases unmatched: 6. The length of the CDR3 is 14 residues. CDR3 nucleotides: TGCAGTGCTAGGACAGGGGAGCCTGATGAAAAACTGTTTTTT. This codes for CSARTGEPDEKLFF.

This clonotype was found many times. The CDR3 sequence: CASSLGADRPQHF. The CDR3 DNA reads as TGTGCCAGCAGCTTAGGCGCCGATCGGCCCCAGCATTTT. The chain links TRBV11-3 to TRBJ1-5; D unresolved. This CDR3 has 13 residues. Between the trimmed V and J ends, which lost 1 base and 9 bases, there was a span of 10 bases. The germline gives CDR1 SGHNT, CDR2 YENEEA. Full variable domain (outside the CDR3, taken from reference TRBV11-3 and TRBJ1-5): EAGVVQSPRYKIIEKKQPVAFWCNPISGHNTLYWYLQNLGQGPELLIRYENEEAVDDSQLPKDRFSAERLKGVDSTLKIQPAELGDSAVYLCASSLGADRPQHFGDGTRLSIL.

A note on this clonotype: A much larger clone is a single base away; this may be a read error. The chain carries TRBV4-2 and TRBJ2-3; 8 bases agree with TRBD2. CDR3 length: 11 residues. The V gene's germline CDR1 is LGHNA and CDR2 YNFKEQ. CDR3 in DNA: TGTGCCTGCAGCGGGGGTTATACGCAGTATTTT. As protein: CACSGGYTQYF.

Only one count was recorded for this clonotype. This sequence joins TRBV5-1 and TRBJ2-3, with D maybe TRBD2 (5 bases). The CDR3 contains 13 residues. Trimming cost V 5 bases and J 6 bases, with 13 bases left between them. Germline V gene lookup returns CDR1 SGHRS and CDR2 YFSETQ. The CDR3 coding sequence is TGCGCCAGCAGGCCCGGGGTATCGGATACGCAGTATTTT. It specifies CASRPGVSDTQYF.

This clonotype has a count of ten or more. The chain has TRBV20-1 and TRBJ2-5; 7 nucleotides line up with TRBD1. The CDR3 loop spans 13 amino acids. Germline CDR1 reads DFQATT; CDR2 reads SNEGSKA (reference sequence). The V gene end was trimmed by 3 bases and the J gene end by 4 bases; junction bases not matched to a gene: 5. This CDR3 is CSARRGGRETQYF. The CDR3 DNA sequence: TGCAGTGCTAGGCGAGGGGGCCGAGAGACCCAGTACTTC.

The V call is TRBV15, the J call TRBJ2-1, with a weak D call TRBD2 (5 bases). This CDR3 comprises 18 residues. Germline-derived CDR1 and CDR2 are LNHNV and YYDKDF (reference sequence). V was clipped by 3 bases and J by 0 bases, with 18 bases between them. CDR3 DNA: TGTGCCACCAGCAGCAGCGTTGCGTTTACTAGCTCCTACAATGAGCAGTTCTTC. This translates into CATSSSVAFTSSYNEQFF.

This clonotype was seen at least ten times. The gene calls are TRBV20-1 and TRBJ1-5; no reliable D call. The CDR3 totals 13 residues. Germline CDR1 reads DFQATT; CDR2 reads SNEGSKA (reference sequence). Trimming left V 3 bases short and J 7 bases short, with 13 bases between. The CDR3 sequence is CSASGLGGQPQHF. The CDR3 DNA sequence: TGCAGTGCTAGCGGCTTAGGCGGGCAGCCCCAGCATTTT.

This clonotype was seen ten or more times. The J gene is TRBJ2-7, the V gene TRBV7-9; 16 positions agree with TRBD2. J was trimmed by 1 base and V by 1 base; bases with no gene match: 10. This CDR3 has 20 residues. CDR1 is SEHNR, CDR2 FQNEAQ, per germline (reference sequence). DNA of the CDR3: TGTGCCAGCAGCTTAGTGGGGGGACTAGCGGGAGGGGAGAGGTCCTACGAGCAGTACTTC. The encoded protein is CASSLVGGLAGGERSYEQYF.

This clonotype occurred many times. The chain joins TRBV9 to TRBJ2-5, with D perhaps matching TRBD2 (5 bases). CDR1 is SGDLS and CDR2 is YYNGEE in the germline V gene. CDR3 length: 15 residues. The V and J ends lost 4 bases and 1 base respectively, with 14 bases between them. CDR3 protein: CASSSSGLAQETQYF. CDR3 nucleotides: TGTGCCAGCAGCTCCAGTGGGCTAGCCCAAGAGACCCAGTACTTC.

The sample holds a few counts of this clonotype. The rearrangement joins TRBV12-3 or TRBV12-4 to TRBJ2-4; possible D gene TRBD1, 6 bases. V dropped 6 bases and J dropped 0 bases, with 6 bases sitting between them. The CDR3 contains 13 residues. This CDR3 is CASRQGAKNIQYF. In nucleotides, the CDR3 is TGTGCCAGCAGACAGGGAGCCAAAAACATTCAGTACTTC.

This clonotype was counted many times. The rearrangement links TRBV3-1 to TRBJ1-6; D unclear. This CDR3 comprises 14 residues. Germline V gene lookup returns CDR1 LGHDT and CDR2 YNNKEL (reference sequence). Trimming shortened V by 3 bases and J by 5 bases, and 8 bases separated the two germline ends. The CDR3 region has the DNA TGTGCCAGCAGCCAGGGCCACCATAATTCACCCCTCCACTTT. This gives the protein CASSQGHHNSPLHF.

As for this clonotype: A much larger clone differs from this one at a single base, so this may be a read error. The chain links TRBV20-1 to TRBJ1-3, with D perhaps matching TRBD1 (6 bases). The germline V gene has CDR1 DFQATT and CDR2 SNEGSKA (reference sequence). The CDR3 has 13 amino acids. The CDR3 DNA is TGCAGTGCTAGCGGGGGGGCTGGAAACACCATACATTTT. It is translated as CSASGGAGNTIHF.